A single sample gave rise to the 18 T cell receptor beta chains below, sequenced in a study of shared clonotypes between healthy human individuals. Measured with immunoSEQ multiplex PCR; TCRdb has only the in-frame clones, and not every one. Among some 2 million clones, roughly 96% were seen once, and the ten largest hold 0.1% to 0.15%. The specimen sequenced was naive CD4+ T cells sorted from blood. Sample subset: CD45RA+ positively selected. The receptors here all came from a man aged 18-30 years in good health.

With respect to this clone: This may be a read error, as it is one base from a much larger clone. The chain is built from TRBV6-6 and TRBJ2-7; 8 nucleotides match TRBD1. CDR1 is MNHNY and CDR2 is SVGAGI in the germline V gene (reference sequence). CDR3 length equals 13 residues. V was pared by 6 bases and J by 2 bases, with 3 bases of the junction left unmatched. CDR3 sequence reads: CASSDRGAYEQYF. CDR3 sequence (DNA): TGTGCCAGCAGCGACAGGGGAGCCTACGAGCAGTACTTC.

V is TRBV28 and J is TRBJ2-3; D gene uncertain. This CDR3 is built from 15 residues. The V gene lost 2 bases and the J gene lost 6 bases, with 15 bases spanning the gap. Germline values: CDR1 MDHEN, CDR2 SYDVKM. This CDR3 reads CASSLSVPNGDTQYF. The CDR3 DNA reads TGTGCCAGCAGTTTAAGTGTCCCGAACGGGGATACGCAGTATTTT.

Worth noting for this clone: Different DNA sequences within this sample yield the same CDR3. The CDR3 protein is CASSVGRGSTDTQYF. The CDR3 coding sequence is TGTGCCAGCAGCGTAGGGCGGGGGTCCACAGATACGCAGTATTTT. This chain connects TRBV9 to TRBJ2-3, with 7 bases that match TRBD2. Germline CDR1 reads SGDLS; CDR2 reads YYNGEE. With 0 bases clipped from V and 2 bases from J, the junction kept 3 bases outside the gene matches. CDR3 size: 15 residues.

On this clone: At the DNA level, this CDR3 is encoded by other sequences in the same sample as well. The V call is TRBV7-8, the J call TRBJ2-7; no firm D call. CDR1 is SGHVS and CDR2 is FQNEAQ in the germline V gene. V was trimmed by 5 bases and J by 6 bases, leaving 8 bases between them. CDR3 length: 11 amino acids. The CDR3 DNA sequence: TGTGCCAGCAGCCTCGTGGGCGAGCAGTACTTC. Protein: CASSLVGEQYF.

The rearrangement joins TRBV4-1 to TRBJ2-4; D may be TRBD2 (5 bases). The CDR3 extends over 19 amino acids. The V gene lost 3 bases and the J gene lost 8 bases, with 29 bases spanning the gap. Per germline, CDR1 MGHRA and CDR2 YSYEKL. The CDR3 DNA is TGCGCCAGCAGCCAGCTCGATACCCCCCGCTTCGACTTGAGGGACATTCAGTACTTC. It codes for CASSQLDTPRFDLRDIQYF.

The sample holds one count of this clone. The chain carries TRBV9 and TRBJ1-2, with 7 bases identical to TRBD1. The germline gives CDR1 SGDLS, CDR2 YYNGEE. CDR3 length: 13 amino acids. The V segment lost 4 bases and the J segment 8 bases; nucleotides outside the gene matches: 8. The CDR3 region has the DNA TGTGCCAGCAGCCCAAAGACAGGGTACGGCTACACCTTC. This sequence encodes CASSPKTGYGYTF.

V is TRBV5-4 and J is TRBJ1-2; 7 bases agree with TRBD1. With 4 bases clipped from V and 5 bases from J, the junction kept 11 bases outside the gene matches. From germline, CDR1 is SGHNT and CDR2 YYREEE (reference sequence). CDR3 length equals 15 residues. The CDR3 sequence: CASSVPTGNSYGYTF. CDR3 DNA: TGTGCCAGCAGCGTACCGACAGGGAACTCATATGGCTACACCTTC.

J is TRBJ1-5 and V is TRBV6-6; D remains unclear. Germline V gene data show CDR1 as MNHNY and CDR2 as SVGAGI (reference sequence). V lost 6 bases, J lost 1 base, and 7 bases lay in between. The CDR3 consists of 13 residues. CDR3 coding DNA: TGTGCCAGCAGCCAGAACAGCAATCAGCCCCAGCATTTT. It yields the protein CASSQNSNQPQHF.

The CDR3 region has the DNA TGTGCCAGCTCAGAACAGGAGGGAGACACTGAAGCTTTCTTT. Protein: CASSEQEGDTEAFF. V is TRBV18 and J is TRBJ1-1, with D tentatively TRBD1 (5 bases). Deletions cut 5 bases from V and 3 bases from J, with 13 bases between. The CDR3 contains 14 residues. Germline CDR1 and CDR2: KGHSH and LQKENI.

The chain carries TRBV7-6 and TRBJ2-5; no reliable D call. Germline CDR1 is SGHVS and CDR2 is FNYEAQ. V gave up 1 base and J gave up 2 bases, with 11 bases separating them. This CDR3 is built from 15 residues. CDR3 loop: CASSLVPLGQETQYF. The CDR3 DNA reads TGTGCCAGCAGCTTAGTTCCATTGGGGCAAGAGACCCAGTACTTC.

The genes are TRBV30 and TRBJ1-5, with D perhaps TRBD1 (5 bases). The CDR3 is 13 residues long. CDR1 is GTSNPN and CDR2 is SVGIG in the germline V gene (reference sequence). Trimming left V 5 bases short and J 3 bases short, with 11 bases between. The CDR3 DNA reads TGTGCCTGGGCCCCAGGGTACAATCAGCCCCAGCATTTT. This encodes CAWAPGYNQPQHF.

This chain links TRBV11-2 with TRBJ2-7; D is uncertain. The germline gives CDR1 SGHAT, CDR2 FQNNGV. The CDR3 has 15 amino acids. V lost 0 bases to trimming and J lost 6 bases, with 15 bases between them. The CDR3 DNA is TGTGCCAGCAGCTTAGAGGCAGGAATCATTGGCGAGCAGTACTTC. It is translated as CASSLEAGIIGEQYF.

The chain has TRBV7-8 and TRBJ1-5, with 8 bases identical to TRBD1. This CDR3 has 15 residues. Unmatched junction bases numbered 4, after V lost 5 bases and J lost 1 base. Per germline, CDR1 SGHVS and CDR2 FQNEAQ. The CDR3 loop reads CASSIGQGSNQPQHF. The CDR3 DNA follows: TGTGCCAGCAGCATCGGACAGGGAAGCAATCAGCCCCAGCATTTT.

The CDR3 nucleotides are TGCAGCGTTGAAGATCCCAAGAGGGTGCAAGAGACCCAGTACTTC. Amino acids: CSVEDPKRVQETQYF. The chain is built from TRBV29-1 and TRBJ2-5, with D possibly TRBD2 on 5 matching bases. The CDR3 is 15 amino acids. The germline gives CDR1 SQVTM, CDR2 ANQGSEA. V was shortened by 0 bases and J by 2 bases, with 13 bases between the two germline ends.

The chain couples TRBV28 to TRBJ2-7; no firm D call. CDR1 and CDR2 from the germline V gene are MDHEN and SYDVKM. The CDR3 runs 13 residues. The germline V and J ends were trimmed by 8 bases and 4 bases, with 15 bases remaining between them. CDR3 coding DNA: TGTGCCAGCGCTCGCGGTTTTATTTACGAGCAGTACTTC. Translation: CASARGFIYEQYF.

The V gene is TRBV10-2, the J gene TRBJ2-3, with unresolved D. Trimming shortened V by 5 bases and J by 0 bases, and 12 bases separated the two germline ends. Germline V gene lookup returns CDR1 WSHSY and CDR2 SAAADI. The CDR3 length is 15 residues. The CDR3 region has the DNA TGCGCCAGCAGTAAAACAGAGACTAGCACAGATACGCAGTATTTT. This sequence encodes CASSKTETSTDTQYF.

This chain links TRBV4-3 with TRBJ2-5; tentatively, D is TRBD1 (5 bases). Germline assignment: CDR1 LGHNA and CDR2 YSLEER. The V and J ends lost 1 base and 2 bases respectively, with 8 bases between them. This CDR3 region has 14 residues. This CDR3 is CASSQADSQETQYF. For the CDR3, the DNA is TGCGCCAGCAGCCAAGCTGACAGTCAAGAGACCCAGTACTTC.

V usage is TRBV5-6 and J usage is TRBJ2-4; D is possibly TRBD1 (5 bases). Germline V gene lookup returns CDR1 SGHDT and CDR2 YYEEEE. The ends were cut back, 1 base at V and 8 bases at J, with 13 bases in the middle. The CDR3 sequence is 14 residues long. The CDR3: CASSLTAEGDIQYF. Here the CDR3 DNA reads TGTGCCAGCAGCTTGACTGCGGAAGGGGACATTCAGTACTTC.